This is a list of T cell receptor beta chains from one sample in a study of shared T cell receptors in the human thymus. Sequenced by immunoSEQ multiplex PCR; TCRdb stores in-frame clones only, minus some. Of hundreds of thousands of clones detected, roughly 88% appear once; the ten largest clones hold around 0.0099%. Another study also made use of these data, one on human thymus T cells.

Sequences were obtained from thymocytes. These receptor sequences come from a boy younger than two with a congenital heart defect. CDR3s leave out the opening cysteine and the closing phenylalanine or tryptophan. Fields, in order: V gene, CDR3 protein.

v_call: TRBV14
cdr3_aa: ASSQAAKGLAGLNEQF

v_call: TRBV19
cdr3_aa: ASWDRSSYEQY

v_call: TRBV10-3
cdr3_aa: AISESSPGNEQY

v_call: TRBV15
cdr3_aa: ATSRDNPNEQF

v_call: TRBV7-9
cdr3_aa: ASSLRGVRQPQH

v_call: TRBV5-4
cdr3_aa: ASSLESGGLHSEQF

v_call: TRBV4-3
cdr3_aa: ASSLKEPDTQY

v_call: TRBV6-1
cdr3_aa: ASSDPPSEAGKAEQY

v_call: TRBV11-2
cdr3_aa: ASSSGLLVYEQY

v_call: TRBV11-1
cdr3_aa: ASSLGQGSSYEQY

v_call: TRBV28
cdr3_aa: ASGPAGA

v_call: TRBV29-1
cdr3_aa: SAVVIAGEHQETQY

v_call: TRBV7-9
cdr3_aa: ASSRMTGGDYGYT

v_call: TRBV7-6
cdr3_aa: ASSLKEGQGAPGQPQH

v_call: TRBV30
cdr3_aa: AWSPSGRGYEQY

v_call: TRBV15
cdr3_aa: ATSREGSSLTQETQY

v_call: TRBV30
cdr3_aa: AWSVLRGRRHEQF

v_call: TRBV6-6
cdr3_aa: ASSYETSGRYEQY

v_call: TRBV28
cdr3_aa: ASSLGGRGWRAKNIQY

v_call: TRBV7-9
cdr3_aa: ASSSRDRNQPQH

v_call: TRBV9
cdr3_aa: ASSGSGGEADTQY

v_call: TRBV21-1
cdr3_aa: ASSKEVTGEYEKLF

v_call: TRBV4-3
cdr3_aa: ASSTRLGQGDSEQF

v_call: TRBV5-4
cdr3_aa: ASSPTQRPETQY

v_call: TRBV4-3
cdr3_aa: ASSQDRTGRERSTDTQY

v_call: TRBV10-2
cdr3_aa: ASSESTGLVRNEQF

v_call: TRBV28
cdr3_aa: ASSSIAGGAPNTQY